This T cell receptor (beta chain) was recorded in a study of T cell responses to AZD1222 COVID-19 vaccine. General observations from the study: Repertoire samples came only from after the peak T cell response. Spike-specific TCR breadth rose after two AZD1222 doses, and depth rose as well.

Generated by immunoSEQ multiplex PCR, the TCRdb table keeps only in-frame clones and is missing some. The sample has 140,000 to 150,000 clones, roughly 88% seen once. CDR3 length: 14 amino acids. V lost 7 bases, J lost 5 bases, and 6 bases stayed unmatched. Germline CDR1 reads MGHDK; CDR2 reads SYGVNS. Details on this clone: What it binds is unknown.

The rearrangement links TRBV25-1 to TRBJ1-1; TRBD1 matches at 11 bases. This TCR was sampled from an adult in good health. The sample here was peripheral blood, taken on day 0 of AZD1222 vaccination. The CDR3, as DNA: TGTGCCAGCACCAGGGGACAGGGGGAAACTGAAGCTTTCTTT. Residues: CASTRGQGETEAFF.